This T cell receptor beta chain was profiled in a study of shared clonotypes between healthy human individuals. Running of the assay took place at deep level. Method: immunoSEQ multiplex PCR; TCRdb's copy keeps in-frame clones and lacks some. The table includes around 1.6 million clones, 95% to 99% detected once. With regard to this clone: What it recognizes is unknown.

Naive CD4+ cells were CD45RA-selected; the remaining cells were memory. Findings and caveats of the study: It was the non-shared clonotypes that had lower generation probabilities than clonotypes shared by all four donors. Donors were few, which limited the genetic and exposure-history diversity represented.

CDR1 SQVTM and CDR2 ANQGSEA come from the germline V gene. The ends were cut back, 4 bases at V and 0 bases at J, with 9 bases in the middle. The CDR3 runs to 14 residues. The chain uses TRBV29-1 and TRBJ2-2, with a tentative D call TRBD2 (6 bases). The clonotype originates from a man aged 25 to 45 in good health. The sample comprised naive CD4+ T cells sorted from blood. The subset here: CD45RA+ positively selected. The CDR3 DNA is TGCAGCGTTGTTGGCGGGGCGAACACCGGGGAGCTGTTTTTT. This translates into CSVVGGANTGELFF.